The 3 T cell receptor beta chains given below trace back to one sample, sequenced in a study of cytomegalovirus exposure and HLA in healthy donors (dated by TCRdb to the late 2010s). Libraries were constructed by the immunoSEQ multiplex PCR assay. The multiplex PCR relied on a mix of 60 forward primers for TCR Vbeta segments and 13 reverse primers for TCR Jbeta segments. The source is immuneACCESS, and TCRdb retained only in-frame sequences with V and J called. Part of the clones is not carried over; for the studies checked, unresolved V genes explain less than half of this, and the remainder is unexplained. This sample's clone table shows about 170,000 clones. The ten largest clones capture less than 0.95% of the sample. Sequencing was performed on PBMCs. These receptors were collected from a woman under 30 in good health and CMV-seropositive.

V gene TRBV7-2 combines with J gene TRBJ2-5; 10 nucleotides align to TRBD2. Germline-derived CDR1 and CDR2 are SGHTA and FQGNSA. The CDR3 extends over 17 amino acids. J lost 5 bases, V lost 3 bases, and 12 bases had no gene match. The CDR3 here is CASSFLPAGGRDETQYF. The CDR3 nucleotides read TGTGCCAGCAGCTTTCTGCCAGCGGGGGGGCGGGATGAGACCCAGTACTTC.

This chain joins TRBV6-5 and TRBJ2-1, with a tentative D call TRBD2 (6 bases). Germline CDR1 is MNHEY and CDR2 is SVGAGI. The CDR3 has 13 amino acids. V lost 6 bases and J lost 4, with 10 bases in between. The CDR3 spells CASRVSGYNEQFF. As DNA, the CDR3 is TGTGCCAGCAGGGTCAGCGGGTACAATGAGCAGTTCTTC.

This chain joins TRBV5-1 and TRBJ1-2; 10 nucleotides line up with TRBD1. This CDR3 is 16 amino acids long. Germline V lookup: CDR1 SGHRS, CDR2 YFSETQ. Trimming at V came to 3 bases and at J to 7 bases, leaving 12 bases not matched to a gene. CDR3 sequence reads: CASSSGGGQGPSGYTF. Written as DNA, the CDR3 is TGCGCCAGCAGCTCCGGAGGGGGACAGGGGCCCAGTGGCTACACCTTC.